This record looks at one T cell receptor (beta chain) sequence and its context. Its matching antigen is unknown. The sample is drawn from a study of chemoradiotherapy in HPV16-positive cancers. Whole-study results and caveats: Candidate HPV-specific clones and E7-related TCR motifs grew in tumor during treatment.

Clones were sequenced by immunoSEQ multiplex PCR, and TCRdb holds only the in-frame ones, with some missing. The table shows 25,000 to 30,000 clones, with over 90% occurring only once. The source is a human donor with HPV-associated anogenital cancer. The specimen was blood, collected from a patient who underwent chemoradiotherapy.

DNA for the CDR3: TGTGCCAGCAGTTTCCCTCCCGAATATCAGCCCCAGCATTTT. It encodes CASSFPPEYQPQHF. The V and J genes are TRBV28 and TRBJ1-5; D not certain. V was trimmed by 3 bases and J by 5 bases, leaving 11 bases between them. The germline V gene encodes CDR1 MDHEN and CDR2 SYDVKM. This CDR3 has 14 residues.